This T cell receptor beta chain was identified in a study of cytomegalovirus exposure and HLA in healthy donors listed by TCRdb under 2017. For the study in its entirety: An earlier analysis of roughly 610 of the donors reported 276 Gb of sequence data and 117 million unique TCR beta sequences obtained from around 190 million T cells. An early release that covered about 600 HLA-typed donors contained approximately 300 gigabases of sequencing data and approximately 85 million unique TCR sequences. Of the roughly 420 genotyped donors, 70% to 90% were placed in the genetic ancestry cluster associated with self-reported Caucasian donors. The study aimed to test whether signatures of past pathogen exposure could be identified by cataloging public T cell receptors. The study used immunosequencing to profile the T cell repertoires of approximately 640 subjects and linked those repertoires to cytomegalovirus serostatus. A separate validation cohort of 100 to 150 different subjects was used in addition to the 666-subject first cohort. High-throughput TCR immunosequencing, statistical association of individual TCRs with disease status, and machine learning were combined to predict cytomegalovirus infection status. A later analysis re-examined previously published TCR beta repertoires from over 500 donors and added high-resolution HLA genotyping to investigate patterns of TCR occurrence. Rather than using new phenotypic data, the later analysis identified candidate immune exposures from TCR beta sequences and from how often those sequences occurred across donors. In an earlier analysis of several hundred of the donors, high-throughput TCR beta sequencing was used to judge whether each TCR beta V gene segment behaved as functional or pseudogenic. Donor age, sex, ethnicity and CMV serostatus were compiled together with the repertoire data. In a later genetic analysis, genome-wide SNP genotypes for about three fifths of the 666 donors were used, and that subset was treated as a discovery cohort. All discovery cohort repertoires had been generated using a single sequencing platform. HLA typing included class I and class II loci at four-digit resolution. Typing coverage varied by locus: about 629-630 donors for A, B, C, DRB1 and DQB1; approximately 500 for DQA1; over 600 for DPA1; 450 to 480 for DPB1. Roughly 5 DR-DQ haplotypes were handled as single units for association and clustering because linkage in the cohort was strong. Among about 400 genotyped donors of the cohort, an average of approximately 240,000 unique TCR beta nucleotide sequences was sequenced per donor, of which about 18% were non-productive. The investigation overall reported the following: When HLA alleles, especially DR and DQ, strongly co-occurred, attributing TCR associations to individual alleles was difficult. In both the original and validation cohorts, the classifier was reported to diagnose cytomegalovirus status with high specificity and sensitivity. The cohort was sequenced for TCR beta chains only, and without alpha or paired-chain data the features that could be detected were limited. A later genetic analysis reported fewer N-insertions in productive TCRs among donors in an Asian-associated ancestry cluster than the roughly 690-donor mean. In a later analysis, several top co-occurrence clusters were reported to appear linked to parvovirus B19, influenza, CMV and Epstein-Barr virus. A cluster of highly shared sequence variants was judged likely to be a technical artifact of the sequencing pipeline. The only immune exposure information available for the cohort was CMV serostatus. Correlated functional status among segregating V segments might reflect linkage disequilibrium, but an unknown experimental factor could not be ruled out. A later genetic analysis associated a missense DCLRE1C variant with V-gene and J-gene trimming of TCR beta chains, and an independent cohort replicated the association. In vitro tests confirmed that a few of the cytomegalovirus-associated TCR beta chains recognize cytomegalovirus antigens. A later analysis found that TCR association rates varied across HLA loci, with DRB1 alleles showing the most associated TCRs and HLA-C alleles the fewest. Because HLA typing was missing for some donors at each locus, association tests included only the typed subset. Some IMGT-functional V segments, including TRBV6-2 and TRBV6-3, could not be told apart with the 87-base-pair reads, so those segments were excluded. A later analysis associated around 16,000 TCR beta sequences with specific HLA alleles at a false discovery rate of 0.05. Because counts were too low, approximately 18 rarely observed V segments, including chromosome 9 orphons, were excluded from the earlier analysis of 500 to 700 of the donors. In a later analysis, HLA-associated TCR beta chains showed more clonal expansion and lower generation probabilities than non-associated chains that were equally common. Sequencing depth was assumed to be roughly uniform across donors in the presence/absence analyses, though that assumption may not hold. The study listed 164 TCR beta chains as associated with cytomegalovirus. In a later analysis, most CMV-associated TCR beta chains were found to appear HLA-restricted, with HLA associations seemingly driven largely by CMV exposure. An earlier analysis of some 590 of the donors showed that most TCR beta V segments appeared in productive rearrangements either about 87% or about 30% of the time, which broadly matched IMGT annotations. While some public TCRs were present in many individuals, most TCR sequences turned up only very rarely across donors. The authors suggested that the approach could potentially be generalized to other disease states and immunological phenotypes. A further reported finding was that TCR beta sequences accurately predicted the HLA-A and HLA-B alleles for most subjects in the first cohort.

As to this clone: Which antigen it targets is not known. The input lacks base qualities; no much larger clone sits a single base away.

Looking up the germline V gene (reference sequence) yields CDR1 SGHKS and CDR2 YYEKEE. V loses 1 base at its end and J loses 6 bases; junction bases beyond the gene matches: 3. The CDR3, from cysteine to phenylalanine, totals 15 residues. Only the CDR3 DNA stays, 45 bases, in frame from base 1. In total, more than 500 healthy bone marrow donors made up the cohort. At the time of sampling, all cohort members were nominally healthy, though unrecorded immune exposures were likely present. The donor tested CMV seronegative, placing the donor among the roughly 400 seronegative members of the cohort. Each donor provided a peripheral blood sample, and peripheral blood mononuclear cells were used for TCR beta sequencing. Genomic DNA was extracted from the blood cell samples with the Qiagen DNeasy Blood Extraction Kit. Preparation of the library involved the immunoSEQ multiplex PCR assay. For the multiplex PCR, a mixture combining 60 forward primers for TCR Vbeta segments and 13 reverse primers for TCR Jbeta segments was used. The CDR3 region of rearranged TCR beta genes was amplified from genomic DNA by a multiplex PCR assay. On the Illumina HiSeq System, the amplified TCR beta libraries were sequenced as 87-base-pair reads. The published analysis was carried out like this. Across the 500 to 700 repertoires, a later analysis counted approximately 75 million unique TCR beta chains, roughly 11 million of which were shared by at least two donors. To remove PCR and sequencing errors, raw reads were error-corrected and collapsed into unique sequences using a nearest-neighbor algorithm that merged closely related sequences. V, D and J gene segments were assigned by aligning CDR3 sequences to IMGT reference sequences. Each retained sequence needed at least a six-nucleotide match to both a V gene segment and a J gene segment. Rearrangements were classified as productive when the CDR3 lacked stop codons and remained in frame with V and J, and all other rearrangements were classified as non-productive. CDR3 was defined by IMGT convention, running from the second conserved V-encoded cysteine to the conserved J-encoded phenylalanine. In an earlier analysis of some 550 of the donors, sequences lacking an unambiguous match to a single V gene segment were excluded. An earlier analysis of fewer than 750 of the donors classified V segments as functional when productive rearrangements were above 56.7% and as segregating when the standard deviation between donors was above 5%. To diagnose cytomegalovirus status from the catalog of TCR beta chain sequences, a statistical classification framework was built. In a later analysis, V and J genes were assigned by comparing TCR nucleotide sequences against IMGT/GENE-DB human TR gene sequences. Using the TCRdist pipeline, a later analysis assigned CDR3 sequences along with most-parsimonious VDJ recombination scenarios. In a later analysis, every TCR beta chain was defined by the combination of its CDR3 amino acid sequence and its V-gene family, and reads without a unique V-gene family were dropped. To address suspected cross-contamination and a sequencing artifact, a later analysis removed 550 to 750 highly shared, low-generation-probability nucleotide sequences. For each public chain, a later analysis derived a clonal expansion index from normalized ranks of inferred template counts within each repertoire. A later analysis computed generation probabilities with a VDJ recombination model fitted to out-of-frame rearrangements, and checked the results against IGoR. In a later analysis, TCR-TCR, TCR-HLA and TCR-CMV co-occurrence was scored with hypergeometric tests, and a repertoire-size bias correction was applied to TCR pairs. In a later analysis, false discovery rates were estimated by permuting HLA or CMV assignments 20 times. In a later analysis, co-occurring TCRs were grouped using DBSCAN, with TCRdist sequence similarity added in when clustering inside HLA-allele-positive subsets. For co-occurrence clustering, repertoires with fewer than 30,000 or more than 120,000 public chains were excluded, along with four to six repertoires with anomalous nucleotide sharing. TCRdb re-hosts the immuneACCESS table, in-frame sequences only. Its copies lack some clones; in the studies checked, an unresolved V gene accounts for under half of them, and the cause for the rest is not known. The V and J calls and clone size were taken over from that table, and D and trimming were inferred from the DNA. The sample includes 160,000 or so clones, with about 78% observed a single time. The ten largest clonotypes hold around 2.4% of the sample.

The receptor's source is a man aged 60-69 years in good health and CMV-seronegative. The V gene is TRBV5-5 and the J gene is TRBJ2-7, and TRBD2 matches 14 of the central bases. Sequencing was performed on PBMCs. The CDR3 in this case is CASSLRLAGGLEQYF. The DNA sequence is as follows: TGTGCCAGCAGCTTGAGACTAGCGGGAGGGCTCGAGCAGTACTTC.